This T cell receptor (beta chain) originates from a study of control samples from healthy donors and cancer patients (dated by TCRdb to between 2020 and 2021). Library generation was performed with the immunoSEQ multiplex PCR assay. Not all clones reach the TCRdb copy of this immuneACCESS table, which keeps in-frame sequences only. Checked studies attribute under half of the gap to unresolved V genes and leave the rest unexplained. A total of 110,000 to 150,000 clones appear in this sample, 92% of them only once. The top ten constitute around 11% of the sample. V was cut back by 3 bases and J by 8 bases, leaving a gap of 19 bases between them. Via the germline V gene (reference sequence), CDR1 is DFQATT and CDR2 SNEGSKA. Taken from cysteine to phenylalanine, the CDR3 has 14 residues. Just CDR3 DNA is preserved here, 42 bases in frame from base 1. Notes on this clone: Its antigen is unknown. No much larger clone exists at a distance of one base, and base qualities are not known.

The receptor was derived from a man in his thirties or forties in good health. The V and J segments used are TRBV20-1 and TRBJ1-2; no D gene is confidently identified. The specimen was blood. The CDR3 region reads CSASFEEKLGGYTF. In nucleotide form, the sequence is TGCAGTGCTAGTTTCGAGGAAAAGTTGGGGGGCTACACCTTC.